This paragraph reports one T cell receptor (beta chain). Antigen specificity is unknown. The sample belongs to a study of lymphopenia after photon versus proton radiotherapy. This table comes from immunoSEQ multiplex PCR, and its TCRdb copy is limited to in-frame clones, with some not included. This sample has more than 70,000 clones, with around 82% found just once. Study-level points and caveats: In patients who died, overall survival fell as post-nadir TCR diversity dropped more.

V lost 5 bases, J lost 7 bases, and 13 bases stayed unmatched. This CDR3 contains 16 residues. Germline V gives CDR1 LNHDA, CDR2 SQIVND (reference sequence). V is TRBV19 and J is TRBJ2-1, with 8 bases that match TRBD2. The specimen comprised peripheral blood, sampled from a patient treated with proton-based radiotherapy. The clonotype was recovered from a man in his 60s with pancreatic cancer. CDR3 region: CASSPQPGLGGNEQFF. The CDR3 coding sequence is TGTGCCAGTAGTCCGCAACCGGGACTAGGTGGGAATGAGCAGTTCTTC.